Reported below is one TCR beta chain. Its antigen target is currently unknown. The junction and the germline gene differ at one end; a read error may be behind it. The data originate from a study of blood T cells in healthy people across ages (dated by TCRdb to 2015 to 2017). Describing the broader study: Template switching captured roughly one uniquely barcoded TCR beta cDNA molecule per two T cells in model experiments. Using deep sequencing normalized with unique cDNA molecular identifiers, the study measured how TCR beta repertoire diversity changes with age. The donors were divided into four age groups: young (average around 15 years), middle-aged (approximately 39), aged (around 67) and long-lived (nearly 85). To avoid experimental bias, donors of different ages were distributed randomly across sequencing lanes. Two additional independent replicas of 1 million unique cDNA reads from the same blood draw were analyzed for two donors (one aged 18 to 30 and one aged 80 or older). Beyond this particular receptor, the publication reports: Compared with the aged group, the long-lived group had more naive CD4+ T cells, fewer expanded clones and increased TCR diversity, a pattern suggesting age selection. Estimates of total diversity from one million sequenced T cells were regarded as lower bounds and underestimates. A strong correlation was found between observed TCR beta diversity and the percentage of naive T cells measured by flow cytometry. Conclusive comparison of naive and antigen-experienced compartments was prevented by the profiling of bulk unsorted PBMCs. The CMV infection status of donors was not known, potentially confounding age-related changes in expanded clonotypes. Observed TCR beta diversity per million T cells fell roughly linearly with age, and a significant reduction was already apparent by age approximately 41.

The library was built by means of 5' RACE. TCRdb records Illumina HiSeq 2500 as the sequencer. A second roughly 6 to 11 cycle PCR used a sample-barcoded 5' primer and a J-beta primer mix. Each TCR beta cDNA molecule received a unique molecular identifier from a template-switch 5' adaptor carrying 12 random nucleotides. Each sample yielded at least 2.5 million CDR3-containing paired-end reads. All of the RNA was converted into first-strand cDNA using the Mint cDNA synthesis kit, with a TRBC-specific oligonucleotide serving as the primer. Following uracil-DNA glycosylase treatment, all cDNA underwent a first 18-cycle PCR with the universal primers M1SS and BC2_uni_R. As for the authors' bioinformatics: Each sample was normalized by randomly selecting 1 million high-quality reads, each carrying a distinct molecular identifier. Instead of being binned into consensus sequences, reads that shared molecular identifiers were thrown out. MiTCR, run with a Q25 quality threshold and the strictest error-elimination algorithm, handled CDR3 identification, clonotype clustering and error correction. Lower-bound total TCR beta diversity was estimated with a nonparametric unseen species model using Euler transformation. TCRdb redid the processing of the public reads, applying fastp at Q25 and MiXCR, and retained in-frame beta chains. Every entry covers one CDR3 protein and lists the most common genes and DNA from its rows. Clone size and V and J calls follow TCRdb, not the original study. The table for this sample lists roughly 930,000 distinct CDR3 sequences; roughly 52% of them were counted only once. Together, the top ten hold 13% of the sample.

The CDR3 has 14 amino acids, counting the end cysteine and phenylalanine. This entry keeps only the CDR3 DNA: 42 bases, framed from base 1. For CDR1 and CDR2, the germline V gene lists ENHRY and SYGVKD. Systemically healthy Caucasian individuals from Russia, 39 in total and aged about 6 to 90 years, were included as donors. Roughly 10 milliliters of peripheral blood were drawn from each donor into EDTA-treated Vacutainer tubes. Ficoll-Paque density-gradient centrifugation was used to isolate PBMCs, with at least 6.5 million per sample. Total RNA was extracted from PBMCs with Trizol reagent, with at least 6 micrograms obtained per sample. The percentages of naive CD45RAhigh/CD27high T cells were determined by flow cytometry on a PBMC aliquot from every donor.

The clonotype was recovered from a man aged 25 to 45 in good health. The rearrangement joined TRBV10-3 to TRBJ2-3; no D gene call is confident. The specimen sequenced was blood. The CDR3 amino acid sequence is: CAIRGGVNPDMQYF. In nucleotides, the sequence is TGTGCCATCAGGGGTGGAGTCAATCCAGATATGCAGTATTTT.